This entry describes one T cell receptor beta chain. The CDR3 ends on some other residue instead of the conserved phenylalanine or tryptophan, so this is likely a read error. Germline V gives CDR1 SEHNR, CDR2 FQNEAQ (reference sequence). J gave up 7 bases and V 4 bases, and 7 bases lay outside the gene matches. CDR3 length: 15 amino acids. RNA transcripts were the template for amplifying TCR beta CDR3 regions. The HTBI primer set served for first-round RT-PCR of the TCR CDR3. Via MiXCR, TCRdb re-called the multiplex PCR reads, giving one row per CDR3 protein. The table includes about 99,000 distinct CDR3 sequences, about 45% detected once. Disease duration under 2 months; hyperthyroidism patients were aged 18 to 65. The diagnoses drew upon clinical symptoms, serum thyroxine and TRAb, thyroid ultrasound and orbital computed tomography. Cells are PBMCs isolated from about 10 ml of fresh blood. The data are from a study of T cells in Graves' hyperthyroidism and ophthalmopathy.

Sample: blood. The TCR comes from a man between 40 and 49 years old with Graves' hyperthyroidism. The chain recombines TRBV7-9 with TRBJ2-5; 12 bases are a match to TRBD1. The CDR3 DNA sequence: TGTGCCAGCAGCTCGGGACAGGGGGCGCGGGGGACCCAGTACCTC. It is translated as CASSSGQGARGTQYL.